This section outlines one T cell receptor beta chain sequence together with its context. Its specificity is not known. This entry is derived from a study of OX40 agonist ivuxolimab in advanced cancers. Study at large: Ivuxolimab was administered intravenously to patients at 0.01 to 10 mg/kg every 2 weeks.

Study-level results: Averaging showed that CD8+ T cells had more expanded clones than CD4+ did.

Repertoires were generated with immunoSEQ multiplex PCR, while TCRdb's copy carries only in-frame clones and drops some. This sample has 60,000 to 90,000 clones, with roughly nine tenths found just once. V was pared by 2 bases and J by 2 bases, with 6 bases of the junction left unmatched. Per the germline V gene, CDR1 is SGHAT and CDR2 is FQNNGV. This CDR3 region has 16 residues. The chain uses TRBV11-2 and TRBJ2-5; 9 bases are a match to TRBD2. Sequenced material: CD4+ or CD8+ T cells sorted from blood, taken in a trial of the OX40 agonist ivuxolimab. The TCR sequence derives from an adult with an advanced solid tumor such as melanoma, head and neck, liver or kidney cancer. The CDR3 reads CASSLNLAGPQETQYF. CDR3 nucleotides: TGTGCCAGCAGCTTAAACCTAGCGGGGCCACAAGAGACCCAGTACTTC.